Each of the 16 T cell receptor beta chains below was sequenced from the same sample in a study of beta chain features in type 1 diabetes. Expressed TCRB transcripts were sequenced because the isolated RNA had all been reverse transcribed beforehand. Sequencing used immunoSEQ multiplex PCR; TCRdb keeps in-frame clones, though not all of them. In the table there are hundreds of thousands of clones, under 20% of which are singletons. The sample was naive CD4+ T cells from blood. These receptors all come from a woman aged 18-29 years in good health.

This clone was counted only a few times. The CDR3 DNA is TGTGCCAGCAGTTCCCCGCGGACTTTACCCCACCAAGCTTTCTTT. Encoded protein: CASSSPRTLPHQAFF. The chain is built from TRBV6-5 and TRBJ1-1; D is undetermined. Trimming removed 4 bases at V and 9 bases at J, with 21 bases between. Germline V gene sequence: CDR1 MNHEY, CDR2 SVGAGI. The CDR3 has 15 residues.

Comments on this clone: The sample has other DNA sequences that encode this CDR3 too. CDR3 residues: CASSLYYEQYF. The CDR3 DNA sequence: TGTGCCAGCAGTTTATACTACGAGCAGTACTTC. The V call is TRBV28, the J call TRBJ2-7; D is uncertain. Per germline, CDR1 MDHEN and CDR2 SYDVKM. The CDR3 totals 11 residues. Trimming shortened V by 1 base and J by 3 bases, and 1 base separated the two germline ends.

V usage is TRBV28 and J usage is TRBJ1-1, with a possible D match to TRBD1 (5 bases). V lost 6 bases, J lost 6 bases, and 14 bases lay in between. Germline V gene sequence: CDR1 MDHEN, CDR2 SYDVKM. CDR3 size: 13 residues. The CDR3 coding sequence is TGTGCCAGCAGGGGTCAGGGATCGGCTGAAGCTTTCTTT. This translates into CASRGQGSAEAFF. Variable domain in full (rest from reference TRBV28 and TRBJ1-1): DVKVTQSSRYLVKRTGEKVFLECVQDMDHENMFWYRQDPGLGLRLIYFSYDVKMKEKGDIPEGYSVSREKKERFSLILESASTNQTSMYLCASRGQGSAEAFFGQGTRLTVV.

The gene calls are TRBV19 and TRBJ2-7, with D possibly TRBD1 on 7 matching bases. The germline V gene has CDR1 LNHDA and CDR2 SQIVND (reference sequence). The CDR3 extends over 12 amino acids. Between the trimmed V and J ends, which lost 10 bases and 0 bases, there was a span of 10 bases. CDR3 bases: TGTGCCACTCAGGGGGGCTCCTACGAGCAGTACTTC. Translation: CATQGGSYEQYF.

This clone was found a few times. The V call is TRBV7-2, the J call TRBJ1-1; the D is unclear. CDR1 SGHTA and CDR2 FQGNSA come from the germline V gene. The CDR3 totals 14 residues. Trimming removed 5 bases at V and 2 bases at J, with 12 bases between. The CDR3 region has the DNA TGTGCCAGCAGCGGCTACACATCCAACACTGAAGCTTTCTTT. This sequence encodes CASSGYTSNTEAFF.

J is TRBJ2-1 and V is TRBV19; 7 bases line up with TRBD2. Germline CDR1 and CDR2: LNHDA and SQIVND (reference sequence). J gave up 10 bases and V 3 bases, and 6 bases lay outside the gene matches. The CDR3 runs to 13 residues. CDR3 sequence: CASSIRDYGEQFF. The CDR3 DNA reads as TGTGCCAGTAGTATCCGGGACTATGGGGAGCAGTTCTTC.

This clone came up a few times. This chain links TRBV15 with TRBJ2-2; D gene ambiguous. The V end lost 0 bases, the J end lost 3 bases, and 11 bases lay between the germline ends. The germline gives CDR1 LNHNV, CDR2 YYDKDF (reference sequence). This CDR3 is 16 amino acids long. CDR3 nucleotides: TGTGCCACCAGCAGAGATATTGCCAGCTACACCGGGGAGCTGTTTTTT. It encodes CATSRDIASYTGELFF.

The chain recombines TRBV28 with TRBJ2-7; TRBD1 aligns across 9 bases. The CDR3 runs to 14 residues. Per the germline V gene, CDR1 is MDHEN and CDR2 is SYDVKM. V was pared by 7 bases and J by 2 bases, with 6 bases of the junction left unmatched. The CDR3 DNA is TGTGCCAGCAATCGGGACAGGGTGGCCTACGAGCAGTACTTC. Protein: CASNRDRVAYEQYF.

V and J are TRBV19 and TRBJ2-2; either TRBD1 or TRBD2 may supply D (5 bases each). V was pared by 6 bases and J by 3 bases, with 17 bases between. Germline CDR1 LNHDA, CDR2 SQIVND (reference sequence). CDR3 length equals 16 residues. The DNA for the CDR3 is TGTGCCAGTAGGCGGGTCTGGGACGGGGACACCGGGGAGCTGTTTTTT. It encodes CASRRVWDGDTGELFF.

This clone was recorded only once. The V and J genes are TRBV6-6 and TRBJ1-4, with D tentatively TRBD1 (5 bases). V was pared by 10 bases and J by 1 base, with 13 bases between. This CDR3 spans 14 amino acids. From germline, CDR1 is MNHNY and CDR2 SVGAGI (reference sequence). CDR3 bases: TGTGCCATCAAATCGGGGGTAACTAATGAAAAACTGTTTTTT. Its protein is CAIKSGVTNEKLFF.

This clone has more than one count but fewer than ten. The chain recombines TRBV2 with TRBJ2-1, with D possibly matching TRBD1 (5 bases). Deletions cut 5 bases from V and 9 bases from J, with 14 bases between. CDR1 and CDR2 from the germline V gene are SNHLY and FYNNEI. The CDR3 contains 13 residues. In DNA form, the CDR3 reads TGTGCCAGCAGTCCAGCAGGGTTGGCTGAGCAGTTCTTC. Translation: CASSPAGLAEQFF. The entire variable domain, with the rest obtained from reference TRBV2 and TRBJ2-1, is as follows: EPEVTQTPSHQVTQMGQEVILRCVPISNHLYFYWYRQILGQKVEFLVSFYNNEISEKSEIFDDQFSVERPDGSNFTLKIRSTKLEDSAMYFCASSPAGLAEQFFGPGTRLTVL.

In its sample, this clone was seen once. This chain links TRBV12-5 with TRBJ2-7; D possibly uses TRBD1 or TRBD2 (5 bases each). Germline V gives CDR1 LGHNT, CDR2 FRNRAP. Trimming took 9 bases from V and 9 from J, leaving 18 bases between them. The CDR3 has 12 residues. In DNA form, the CDR3 reads TGTGCTAGCCAGGGATCGGGGTTGCGGCAGTACTTC. Translation: CASQGSGLRQYF.

The chain couples TRBV7-9 to TRBJ1-2; no reliable D call. V was cut by 4 bases and J by 1 base, with 7 bases left in between. Germline V gene sequence: CDR1 SEHNR, CDR2 FQNEAQ (reference sequence). The CDR3 runs 13 residues. Here the CDR3 reads CASSSLNNYGYTF. CDR3 in DNA: TGTGCCAGCAGCTCACTAAATAACTATGGCTACACCTTC.

This clone has a handful of counts. This chain uses TRBV29-1 with TRBJ1-3; 12 bases match TRBD1. Germline loops: CDR1 SQVTM, CDR2 ANQGSEA. Losses at the gene ends were 3 bases for V and 3 bases for J; bases not matched to a gene: 3. The CDR3 sequence is 15 residues long. The CDR3, as DNA: TGCAGCGTTGACGGGGACAGGGGGCATGGAAACACCATATATTTT. It encodes CSVDGDRGHGNTIYF.

This clone was observed a few times. Relative to the germline gene, one junction end is altered; a read error may explain this. The chain has TRBV5-4 and TRBJ2-3, with 12 nucleotides matching TRBD2. The CDR3 loop spans 12 amino acids. Per the germline V gene, CDR1 is SGHNT and CDR2 is YYREEE (reference sequence). The CDR3 is CASSSQTSGSTF. The DNA for the CDR3 is TGTGCCAGCAGCTCTCAGACTAGCGGGAGTACATTT.

V usage is TRBV7-2 and J usage is TRBJ2-5; D gene ambiguous. CDR3 length equals 13 residues. The V gene lost 6 bases and the J gene lost 5 bases, with 13 bases spanning the gap. Looked up from germline, CDR1 is SGHTA and CDR2 is FQGNSA. The CDR3: CASRWDNEETQYF. The DNA of the CDR3 is TGTGCCAGCAGATGGGATAATGAGGAGACCCAGTACTTC. Combining the CDR3 with reference TRBV7-2 and TRBJ2-5 gives the whole variable domain GAGVSQSPSNKVTEKGKDVELRCDPISGHTALYWYRQSLGQGLEFLIYFQGNSAPDKSGLPSDRFSAERTGGSVSTLTIQRTQQEDSAVYLCASRWDNEETQYFGPGTRLLVL.